A selection of T cell receptor beta chains follows, all from one sample in a study of T cell repertoires in cytomegalovirus infection. One entry per CDR3 protein results from TCRdb running MiXCR on the reads. Among around 340,000 distinct CDR3 sequences listed, 29% were seen once. These TCRs' antigens remain unknown. This material consisted of cultured PBMCs, taken from culture after CMV antigen stimulation. The receptors were sampled from a human donor in good health (CMV status not recorded). Some clones in this sample may be carry-over from other donors' samples. CDR3s include the opening cysteine and the closing phenylalanine or tryptophan. The order of the fields is clone size, V gene, D gene, J gene, CDR3 DNA, CDR3 protein. A D gene is named only where the DNA matches it firmly. Size values are once, few and many counts, or a class for expanded clones, and some rows have none.

clone_size: few; v_call: TRBV7-9; d_call: TRBD1; j_call: TRBJ2-7; cdr3_nt: TGTGCCAGCAGCGATAGGGACAGTCCCCACTACGAGCAGTACTTC; cdr3_aa: CASSDRDSPHYEQYF
clone_size: few; v_call: TRBV2; d_call: TRBD2; j_call: TRBJ2-3; cdr3_nt: TGTGCCAGCAGTGAAATACTAGCGGGGGGAACAGATACGCAGTATTTT; cdr3_aa: CASSEILAGGTDTQYF
clone_size: -; v_call: TRBV6-6; d_call: -; j_call: TRBJ2-1; cdr3_nt: TGTGCCAGCAGTTACTCTGGAGATAGTCTTTACAATGAGCAGTTCTTC; cdr3_aa: CASSYSGDSLYNEQFF
clone_size: -; v_call: TRBV3-1; d_call: -; j_call: TRBJ2-5; cdr3_nt: TGTGCCAGCAGCCAAGAATTGGTCTTGGGTCAAGAGACCCAGTACTTC; cdr3_aa: CASSQELVLGQETQYF
clone_size: -; v_call: TRBV25-1; d_call: TRBD2; j_call: TRBJ2-1; cdr3_nt: TGTGCCAGCAGTGCCGCCGGGACTAGCGGCAACAATGAGCAGTTCTTC; cdr3_aa: CASSAAGTSGNNEQFF
clone_size: -; v_call: TRBV11-2; d_call: -; j_call: TRBJ1-2; cdr3_nt: TGTGCCAGCAGCTTATGGGAGGGCGACGGCTACACCTTC; cdr3_aa: CASSLWEGDGYTF
clone_size: -; v_call: TRBV5-6; d_call: -; j_call: TRBJ2-7; cdr3_nt: TGTGCCAGCAGCATGGGAGGGGGGGCGAGTCGGCAGTACTTC; cdr3_aa: CASSMGGGASRQYF
clone_size: few; v_call: TRBV7-9; d_call: TRBD1; j_call: TRBJ2-7; cdr3_nt: TGTGCCAGCAGCTCCAGACAGGGAGCCTACGAGCAGTACTTC; cdr3_aa: CASSSRQGAYEQYF
clone_size: few; v_call: TRBV6-6; d_call: -; j_call: TRBJ2-3; cdr3_nt: TGTGCCAGCAAGGGGCAGGGGCCTTACTTAAAAACAGATACGCAGTATTTT; cdr3_aa: CASKGQGPYLKTDTQYF
clone_size: few; v_call: TRBV18; d_call: TRBD2; j_call: TRBJ2-3; cdr3_nt: TGTGCCAGCTCACCAGCGGGGGGCTCAGATACGCAGTATTTT; cdr3_aa: CASSPAGGSDTQYF
clone_size: few; v_call: TRBV12-3/TRBV12-4; d_call: TRBD1; j_call: TRBJ2-5; cdr3_nt: TGTGCCAGCAGTTTAGCACGGGACAGGGCCCAAGAGACCCAGTACTTC; cdr3_aa: CASSLARDRAQETQYF
clone_size: -; v_call: TRBV6-1; d_call: TRBD2; j_call: TRBJ2-3; cdr3_nt: TGTGCCAGCCTTGGGAGGGAGTCAGATACGCAGTATTTT; cdr3_aa: CASLGRESDTQYF
clone_size: -; v_call: TRBV11-2; d_call: TRBD1; j_call: TRBJ1-1; cdr3_nt: TGTGCCAGCAGCCCGGGGGACAGGGGACCCACTGAAGCTTTCTTT; cdr3_aa: CASSPGDRGPTEAFF
clone_size: -; v_call: TRBV19; d_call: TRBD2; j_call: TRBJ2-5; cdr3_nt: TGTGCCAGTAGTACCTCCGGGACTAGGCGAGAGACCCAGTACTTC; cdr3_aa: CASSTSGTRRETQYF
clone_size: -; v_call: TRBV18; d_call: -; j_call: TRBJ1-5; cdr3_nt: TGTGCCAGCTCATCCAACCCAACGACAAATCAGCCCCAGCATTTT; cdr3_aa: CASSSNPTTNQPQHF
clone_size: medium-sized; v_call: TRBV28; d_call: TRBD2; j_call: TRBJ2-7; cdr3_nt: TGTGCCAGCAGTTTAGAGGCGCGGGAGAGGGATTGGTACTTC; cdr3_aa: CASSLEARERDWYF
clone_size: many; v_call: TRBV7-2; d_call: TRBD2; j_call: TRBJ2-4; cdr3_nt: TGTGCCAGCAGCTTAGCCGGACTAGTCATAGCCAAAAACATTCAGTACTTC; cdr3_aa: CASSLAGLVIAKNIQYF
clone_size: many; v_call: TRBV7-7; d_call: TRBD1; j_call: TRBJ1-6; cdr3_nt: TGTGCTAGCAGCTCCGGACAGGATAATTCACCCCTCCACTTT; cdr3_aa: CASSSGQDNSPLHF
clone_size: -; v_call: TRBV7-2; d_call: -; j_call: TRBJ1-1; cdr3_nt: TGTGCCAGCAGCTTACGGCTGGTGACTGAAGCTTTCTTT; cdr3_aa: CASSLRLVTEAFF
clone_size: few; v_call: TRBV14; d_call: -; j_call: TRBJ1-6; cdr3_nt: TGTGCCAGCAGCGAATACTACAGTTCACCCCTCCACTTT; cdr3_aa: CASSEYYSSPLHF
clone_size: -; v_call: TRBV9; d_call: -; j_call: TRBJ2-7; cdr3_nt: TGTGCCAGCAGCTCAGGGATGGGCTACGAGCAGTACTTC; cdr3_aa: CASSSGMGYEQYF
clone_size: few; v_call: TRBV4-1; d_call: -; j_call: TRBJ2-1; cdr3_nt: TGCGCCAGCAGCCAAGATTTGGGCTTCGATGAGCAGTTCTTC; cdr3_aa: CASSQDLGFDEQFF
clone_size: -; v_call: TRBV6-5; d_call: -; j_call: TRBJ2-6; cdr3_nt: TGTGCCAGCAGAAGTCCGAGGGGCTCTGGGGCCAACGTCCTGACTTTC; cdr3_aa: CASRSPRGSGANVLTF
clone_size: -; v_call: TRBV12-3/TRBV12-4; d_call: -; j_call: TRBJ1-1; cdr3_nt: TGTGCCAGCAGTTTAGGGGGGTTCGCTGAAGCTTTCTTT; cdr3_aa: CASSLGGFAEAFF
clone_size: -; v_call: TRBV19; d_call: -; j_call: TRBJ1-5; cdr3_nt: TGTGCCAGTCTCGGGCTACGCGGCAATCAGCCCCAGCATTTT; cdr3_aa: CASLGLRGNQPQHF
clone_size: -; v_call: TRBV3-1; d_call: TRBD1; j_call: TRBJ2-5; cdr3_nt: TGTGCCAGCAGCCAAGATCACTCCAGGGGGGAGACCCAGTACTTC; cdr3_aa: CASSQDHSRGETQYF
clone_size: few; v_call: TRBV29-1; d_call: -; j_call: TRBJ2-7; cdr3_nt: TGCAGCGTTGAAGATACGGCCCCGGGTTCCTACGAGCAGTACTTC; cdr3_aa: CSVEDTAPGSYEQYF
clone_size: few; v_call: TRBV4-1; d_call: -; j_call: TRBJ1-1; cdr3_nt: TGCGCCAGCAGCCAAGTGTCAGGGGTAGGACGGATGAACACTGAAGCTTTCTTT; cdr3_aa: CASSQVSGVGRMNTEAFF
clone_size: -; v_call: TRBV30; d_call: -; j_call: TRBJ1-2; cdr3_nt: TGTGCCTGGAGTCCATGGGACTATGGCTACACCTTC; cdr3_aa: CAWSPWDYGYTF
clone_size: few; v_call: TRBV20-1; d_call: -; j_call: TRBJ1-2; cdr3_nt: TGCAGTGGCCTCTGGACGGACTATGGCTACACCTTC; cdr3_aa: CSGLWTDYGYTF